This is a list of T cell receptor beta chains from one sample in a study of blood T cell repertoires in COVID-19. The assay was immunoSEQ multiplex PCR, and TCRdb's table has in-frame clones only and misses some. In the table there are 180,000 or so clones, approximately 85% of which are singletons. The sequenced material came from peripheral blood. The receptor set was obtained from a woman aged 55-70 years with acute or convalescent COVID-19. The CDR3 runs from the conserved cysteine through the conserved F or W.

CDR3 length,J gene,V gene,CDR3 protein
15,TRBJ1-4,TRBV15,CATSRPRGVVEKLFF
18,TRBJ2-1,TRBV5-4,CASSLGLPGTSGYNEQFF
16,TRBJ1-4,TRBV11-2,CASSLRDTVTNEKLFF
13,TRBJ2-7,TRBV15,CATRQGMVGEQYF
14,TRBJ2-7,TRBV29-1,CSAGRGTGAYEQYF
14,TRBJ2-6,TRBV28,CASSFISGANVLTF
15,TRBJ2-1,TRBV3-1/TRBV3-2,CASSQGTGQYNEQFF
15,TRBJ2-3,TRBV2,CASSLVGGFKDTQYF
19,TRBJ2-5,TRBV24-1,CATSDFGDGESRYQETQYF
15,TRBJ2-2,TRBV18,CASSSQGANTGELFF
13,TRBJ2-5,TRBV18,CASSPERGTTQYF
14,TRBJ2-3,TRBV7-6,CASSHLDNRGTQYF
13,TRBJ2-1,TRBV10-3,CATTGDIGNEQFF
14,TRBJ2-2,TRBV2,CASGGLAAAGELFF
15,TRBJ1-6,TRBV10-3,CAISELRQGDSPLHF
11,TRBJ2-7,TRBV29-1,CSVARGGEQYF
17,TRBJ2-1,TRBV25-1,CASSGYRQASSYNEQFF
14,TRBJ2-1,TRBV20-1,CSASPSGRAYEQFF
19,TRBJ2-3,TRBV7-8,CASSSGLAGVSWGTDTQYF
17,TRBJ2-7,TRBV5-1,CASSSFTWERRTYEQYF
13,TRBJ1-2,TRBV25-1,CASSEANNYGYTF
16,TRBJ2-3,TRBV7-9,CATERGLAGAGDTQYF
13,TRBJ2-7,TRBV6-6,CASREQGLGEQYF
15,TRBJ1-1,TRBV7-6,CASSLEDRVGTEAFF
14,TRBJ1-4,TRBV11-2,CASSRDSPNEKLFF
14,TRBJ1-4,TRBV2,CASRADRVGEKLFF
15,TRBJ2-5,TRBV3-1/TRBV3-2,CASSGLAGGLETQYF
16,TRBJ2-6,TRBV7-9,CASLRDGVSGANVLTF
15,TRBJ2-5,TRBV20-1,CSASRTSGSQETQYF
15,TRBJ1-1,TRBV9,CASSATTSGNTEAFF
13,TRBJ2-7,TRBV5-1,CASSPGDFYEQYF
13,TRBJ1-1,TRBV6-5,CASHAIPGTEAFF
13,TRBJ1-1,TRBV6-2/TRBV6-3,CASSSGLPNEAFF
13,TRBJ1-2,TRBV6-5,CASRKAGLYGYTF
14,TRBJ2-5,TRBV7-2,CASSQAGSRETQYF
13,TRBJ1-1,TRBV30,CAWNWGRGTEAFF
18,TRBJ2-1,TRBV7-9,CASSLGFGDRFSYNEQFF
13,TRBJ2-7,TRBV27,CASSRSGSYEQYF
16,TRBJ2-1,TRBV4-2,CASSQESRGLYNEQFF
15,TRBJ2-1,TRBV11-2,CASSLGGGGMGEQFF
15,TRBJ1-2,TRBV2,CASSVARDRGHGYTF
14,TRBJ1-3,TRBV10-3,CASWDSYSGNTIYF
15,TRBJ1-2,TRBV5-5,CASSLLGDRGNGYTF
13,TRBJ2-2,TRBV11-3,CASSFSVTGELFF
15,TRBJ2-7,TRBV7-9,CASSLAAGERYEQYF
17,TRBJ1-2,TRBV6-1,CASSEREGASPNYGYTF
15,TRBJ2-1,TRBV6-5,CASSPRRVIYNEQFF
13,TRBJ1-2,TRBV27,CASRRGGSYGYTF
13,TRBJ2-1,TRBV7-2,CASSLERFNEQFF
18,TRBJ2-1,TRBV10-3,CAIRPGQGASGSGNEQFF